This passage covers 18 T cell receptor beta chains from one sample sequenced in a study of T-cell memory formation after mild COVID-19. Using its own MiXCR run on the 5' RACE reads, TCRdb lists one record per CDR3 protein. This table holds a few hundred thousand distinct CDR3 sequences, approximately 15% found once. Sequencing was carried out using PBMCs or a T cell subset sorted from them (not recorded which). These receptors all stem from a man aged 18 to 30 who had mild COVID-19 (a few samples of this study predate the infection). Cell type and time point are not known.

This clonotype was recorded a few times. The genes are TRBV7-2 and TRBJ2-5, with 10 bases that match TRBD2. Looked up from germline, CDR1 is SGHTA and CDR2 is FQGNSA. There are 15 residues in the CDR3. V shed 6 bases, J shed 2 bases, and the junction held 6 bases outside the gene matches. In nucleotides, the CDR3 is TGTGCCAGCAGACCAGCGGGGGGGTTTCAAGAGACCCAGTACTTC. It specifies CASRPAGGFQETQYF. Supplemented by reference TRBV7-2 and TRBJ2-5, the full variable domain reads GAGVSQSPSNKVTEKGKDVELRCDPISGHTALYWYRQSLGQGLEFLIYFQGNSAPDKSGLPSDRFSAERTGGSVSTLTIQRTQQEDSAVYLCASRPAGGFQETQYFGPGTRLLVL.

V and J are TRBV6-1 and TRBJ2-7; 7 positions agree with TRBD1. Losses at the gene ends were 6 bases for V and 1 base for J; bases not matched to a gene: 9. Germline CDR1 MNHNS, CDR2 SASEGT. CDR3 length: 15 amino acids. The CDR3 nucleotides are TGTGCCAGCAGCCCTGACAGGGCTGGATCCTACGAGCAGTACGTC. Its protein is CASSPDRAGSYEQYV.

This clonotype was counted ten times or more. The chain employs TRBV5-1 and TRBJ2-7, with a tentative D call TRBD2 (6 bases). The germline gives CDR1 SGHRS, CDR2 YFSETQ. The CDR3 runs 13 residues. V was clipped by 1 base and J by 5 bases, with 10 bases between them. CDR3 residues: CASSLWGDDEQYV. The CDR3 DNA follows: TGCGCCAGCAGCTTGTGGGGGGATGACGAGCAGTACGTC.

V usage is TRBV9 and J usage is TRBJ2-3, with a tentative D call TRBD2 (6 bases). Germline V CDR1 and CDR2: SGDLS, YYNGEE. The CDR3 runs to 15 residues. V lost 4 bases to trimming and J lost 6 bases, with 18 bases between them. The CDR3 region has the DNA TGTGCCAGCAGCTCAACCGGGACTCCTATGGATACGCAGTATTTT. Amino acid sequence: CASSSTGTPMDTQYF.

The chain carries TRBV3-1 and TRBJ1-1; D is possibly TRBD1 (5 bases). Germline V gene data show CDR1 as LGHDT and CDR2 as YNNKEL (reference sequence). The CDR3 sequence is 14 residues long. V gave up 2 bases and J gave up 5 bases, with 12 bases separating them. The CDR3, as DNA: TGTGCCAGCAGCCAAAGAGGGGTAGAGACTGAAGCTTTCTTT. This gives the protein CASSQRGVETEAFF. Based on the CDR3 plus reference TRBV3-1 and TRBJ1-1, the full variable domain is DTAVSQTPKYLVTQMGNDKSIKCEQNLGHDTMYWYKQDSKKFLKIMFSYNNKELIINETVPNRFSPKSPDKAHLNLHINSLELGDSAVYFCASSQRGVETEAFFGQGTRLTVV.

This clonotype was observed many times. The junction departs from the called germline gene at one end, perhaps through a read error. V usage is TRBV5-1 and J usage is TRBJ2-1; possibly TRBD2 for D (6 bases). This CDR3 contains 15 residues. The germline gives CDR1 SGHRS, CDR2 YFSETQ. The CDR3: CASSLGAGKSPALSF. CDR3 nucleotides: TGCGCCAGCAGCTTGGGCGCGGGAAAATCCCCAGCCCTAAGCTTC.

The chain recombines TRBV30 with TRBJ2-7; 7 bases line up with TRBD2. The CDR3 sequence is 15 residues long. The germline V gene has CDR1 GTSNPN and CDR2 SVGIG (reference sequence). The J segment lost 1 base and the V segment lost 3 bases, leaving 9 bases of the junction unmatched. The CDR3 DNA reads TGTGCCTGGAGCGCCGTGGGAGGGGCGTCCTACGAGCAGTACTTC. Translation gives CAWSAVGGASYEQYF.

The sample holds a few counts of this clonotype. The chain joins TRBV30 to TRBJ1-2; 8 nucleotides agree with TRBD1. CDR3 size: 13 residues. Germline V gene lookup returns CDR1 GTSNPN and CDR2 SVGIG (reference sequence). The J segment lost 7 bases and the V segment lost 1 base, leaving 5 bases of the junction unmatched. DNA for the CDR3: TGTGCCTGGAGTGCTCAGGGGGCCTCTGGCTACACCTTC. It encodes CAWSAQGASGYTF.

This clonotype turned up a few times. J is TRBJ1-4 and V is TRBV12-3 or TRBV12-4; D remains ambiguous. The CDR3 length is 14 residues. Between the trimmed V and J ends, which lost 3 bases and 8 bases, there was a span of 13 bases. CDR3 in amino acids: CASSLAILREKLFF. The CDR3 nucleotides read TGTGCCAGCAGTTTGGCGATCTTAAGGGAAAAACTGTTTTTT.

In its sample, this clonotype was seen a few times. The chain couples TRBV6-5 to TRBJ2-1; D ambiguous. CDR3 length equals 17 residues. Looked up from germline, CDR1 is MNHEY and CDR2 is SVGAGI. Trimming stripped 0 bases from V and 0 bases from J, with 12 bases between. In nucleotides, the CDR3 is TGTGCCAGCAGTTACTCGCTTAGCTCAAGCTCCTACAATGAGCAGTTCTTC. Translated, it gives CASSYSLSSSSYNEQFF.

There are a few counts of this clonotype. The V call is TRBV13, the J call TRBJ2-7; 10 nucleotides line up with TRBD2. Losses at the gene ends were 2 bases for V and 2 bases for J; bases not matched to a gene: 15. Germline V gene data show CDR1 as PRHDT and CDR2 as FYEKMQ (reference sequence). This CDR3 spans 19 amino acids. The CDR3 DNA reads TGTGCCAGCAGCTTAAGAGGCGGTCGACTAGCGGGCGAAACCTACGAGCAGTACTTC. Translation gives CASSLRGGRLAGETYEQYF.

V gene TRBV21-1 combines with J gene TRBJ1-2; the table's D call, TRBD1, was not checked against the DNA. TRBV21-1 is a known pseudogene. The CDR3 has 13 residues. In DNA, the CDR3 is TGTGCCAGCAGCAAAGAAGGGGCCTATGGCTACACCTTC. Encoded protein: CASSKEGAYGYTF.

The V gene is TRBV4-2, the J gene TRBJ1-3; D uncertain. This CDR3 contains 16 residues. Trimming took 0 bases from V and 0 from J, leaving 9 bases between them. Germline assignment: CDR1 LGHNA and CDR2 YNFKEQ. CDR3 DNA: TGTGCCAGCAGCCAAGAAGTACAGTTCTCTGGAAACACCATATATTTT. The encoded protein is CASSQEVQFSGNTIYF.

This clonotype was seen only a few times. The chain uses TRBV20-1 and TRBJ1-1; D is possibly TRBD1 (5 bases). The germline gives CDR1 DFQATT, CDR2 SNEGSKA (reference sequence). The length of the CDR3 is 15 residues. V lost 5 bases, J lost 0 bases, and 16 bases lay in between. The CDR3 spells CSAPGKGSMNTEAFF. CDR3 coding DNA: TGCAGTGCTCCAGGAAAGGGGAGCATGAACACTGAAGCTTTCTTT.

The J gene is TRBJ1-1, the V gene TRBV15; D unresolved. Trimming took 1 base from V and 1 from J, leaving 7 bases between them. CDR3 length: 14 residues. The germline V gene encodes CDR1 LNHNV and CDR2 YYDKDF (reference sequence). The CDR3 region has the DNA TGTGCCACCAGCAGAGCCAAGTGGAACACTGAAGCTTTCTTT. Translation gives CATSRAKWNTEAFF.

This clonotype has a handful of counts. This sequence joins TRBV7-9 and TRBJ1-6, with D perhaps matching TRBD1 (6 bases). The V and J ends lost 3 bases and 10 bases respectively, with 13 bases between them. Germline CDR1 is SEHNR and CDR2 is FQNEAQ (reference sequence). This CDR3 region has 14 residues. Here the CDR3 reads CASSFSGESSPLHF. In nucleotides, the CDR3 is TGTGCCAGCAGCTTCTCAGGGGAAAGCTCACCCCTCCACTTT.

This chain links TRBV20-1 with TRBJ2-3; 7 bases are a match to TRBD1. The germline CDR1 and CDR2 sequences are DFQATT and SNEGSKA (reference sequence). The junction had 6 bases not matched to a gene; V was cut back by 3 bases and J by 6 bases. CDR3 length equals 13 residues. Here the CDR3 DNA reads TGCAGTGCTAGTAAGGGGGCCCCGGATACGCAGTATTTT. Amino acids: CSASKGAPDTQYF.

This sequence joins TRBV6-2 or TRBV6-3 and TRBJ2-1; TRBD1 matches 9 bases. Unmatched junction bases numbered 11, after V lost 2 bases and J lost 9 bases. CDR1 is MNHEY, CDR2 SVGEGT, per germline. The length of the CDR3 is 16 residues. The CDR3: CASSYAWDRAEGEQFF. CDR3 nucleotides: TGTGCCAGCAGTTACGCTTGGGACAGGGCCGAAGGTGAGCAGTTCTTC.